Listed below are T cell receptor beta chains from one sample, sequenced in a study of CD8+ T cells in alopecia areata. Clones were read by immunoSEQ multiplex PCR, and TCRdb kept only the in-frame ones, dropping some. This table has 85,000 to 95,000 clones, about 71% appearing once. The source material was CD8+ T cells sorted from blood, sampled around week 42, from a patient treated with tofacitinib. The receptors originated from a human donor with alopecia areata. Both conserved end residues are part of each CDR3. A D gene is named only where the DNA matches it firmly. Clone size is shown for a subset of rows, as once, few, many or a class of expanded clone.

clone_size j_call d_call v_call cdr3_aa cdr3_nt
- TRBJ2-5 - TRBV18 CASSPFRATQETQYF TGTGCCAGCTCACCCTTCCGGGCGACCCAAGAGACCCAGTACTTC
- TRBJ1-2 TRBD1 TRBV5-8 CASSLAGTGGRDGYTF TGTGCCAGCAGCTTGGCCGGGACAGGGGGCAGAGATGGCTACACCTTC
- TRBJ2-7 - TRBV29-1 CSGQDSASYEQYF TGCAGCGGACAGGACAGCGCCTCCTACGAGCAGTACTTC
once TRBJ1-2 TRBD1 TRBV4-3 CASSQARDRDGYTF TGCGCCAGCAGCCAAGCCCGGGACAGGGATGGCTACACCTTC
few TRBJ2-3 - TRBV2 CASSEGSGPDTQYF TGTGCCAGCAGTGAAGGGTCGGGGCCAGATACGCAGTATTTT
- TRBJ1-2 - TRBV5-6 CASSSWKDGYTF TGTGCCAGCAGCTCTTGGAAGGACGGCTACACCTTC
- TRBJ1-1 - TRBV13 CASSLGGADTEAFF TGTGCCAGCAGCTTAGGAGGGGCAGACACTGAAGCTTTCTTT
- TRBJ1-1 - TRBV5-5 CASSLGAGRDTEAFF TGTGCCAGCAGCTTGGGGGCGGGTAGGGACACTGAAGCTTTCTTT
- TRBJ1-2 TRBD1 TRBV7-9 CASSPPGTGPYGYTF TGTGCCAGCAGCCCCCCGGGGACAGGACCCTATGGCTACACCTTC
- TRBJ1-2 - TRBV29-1 CSVPLSTNYGYTF TGCAGCGTTCCCCTGAGCACCAACTATGGCTACACCTTC
- TRBJ2-7 - TRBV29-1 CSVLGGDSTYEQYF TGCAGCGTCCTAGGGGGGGACAGTACCTACGAGCAGTACTTC
- TRBJ1-1 - TRBV13 CASTSQGSTEAFF TGTGCCAGCACCAGCCAGGGATCCACTGAAGCTTTCTTT
- TRBJ2-1 - TRBV2 CASSEASGQPYNEQFF TGTGCCAGCAGTGAAGCATCAGGGCAGCCCTACAATGAGCAGTTCTTC
- TRBJ1-2 - TRBV2 CASRGTLDYTF TGTGCCAGCAGAGGGACGTTAGACTACACCTTC
once TRBJ1-1 - TRBV30 CAWRDPGTPEAFF TGTGCCTGGAGGGACCCAGGGACCCCTGAAGCTTTCTTT
- TRBJ2-1 TRBD2 TRBV7-8 CASSLGLAGNNEQFF TGTGCCAGCAGCTTAGGGCTAGCGGGGAACAATGAGCAGTTCTTC
few TRBJ2-7 TRBD1 TRBV13 CASSRTSGQEIEQYF TGTGCCAGCAGCAGGACCTCGGGACAGGAGATCGAGCAGTACTTC
- TRBJ2-2 - TRBV30 CAWTLRGETGELFF TGTGCCTGGACATTACGGGGCGAAACCGGGGAGCTGTTTTTT
- TRBJ1-2 - TRBV30 CAWSRAALYGYTF TGTGCCTGGAGCCGGGCCGCTCTCTATGGCTACACCTTC
few TRBJ2-1 - TRBV27 CASSFGGDRRQFF TGTGCCAGCAGTTTTGGCGGGGACCGGCGGCAGTTCTTC
- TRBJ2-3 - TRBV19 CASSIDRTKEVVTDTQYF TGTGCCAGTAGTATAGACCGGACTAAGGAAGTAGTCACAGATACGCAGTATTTT
once TRBJ1-5 TRBD1 TRBV19 CASSMTARQGGNQPQHF TGTGCCAGTAGTATGACCGCGAGACAGGGGGGCAATCAGCCCCAGCATTTT
- TRBJ2-7 - TRBV5-6 CASSLVAGSSYEQYF TGTGCCAGCAGCTTGGTTGCAGGGAGCTCCTACGAGCAGTACTTC
- TRBJ1-2 - TRBV10-3 CAIVADSSNYGYTF TGTGCCATCGTAGCGGACTCATCTAACTATGGCTACACCTTC
few TRBJ2-7 TRBD1 TRBV5-6 CASNLGTGDYEQYF TGTGCCAGCAATCTGGGGACAGGAGACTACGAGCAGTACTTC
few TRBJ1-5 - TRBV29-1 CSVVGGLTRANQPQHF TGCAGCGTTGTCGGGGGCCTGACTCGAGCCAATCAGCCCCAGCATTTT
medium-sized TRBJ2-3 - TRBV6-1 CASSEEGGPTDTQYF TGTGCCAGCAGTGAAGAGGGGGGCCCCACAGATACGCAGTATTTT
- TRBJ1-1 TRBD1 TRBV7-2 CASSLGHRGTEAFF TGTGCCAGCAGCTTAGGGCACAGGGGCACTGAAGCTTTCTTT
- TRBJ2-7 - TRBV11-2 CASSVVGPGEQYF TGTGCCAGCAGCGTCGTGGGCCCGGGGGAGCAGTACTTC
- TRBJ1-1 TRBD1 TRBV27 CASSPQQGAGTEAFF TGTGCCAGCAGTCCCCAACAGGGGGCAGGCACTGAAGCTTTCTTT
- TRBJ1-1 - TRBV19 CASKKVNTEAFF TGTGCCAGTAAAAAGGTGAACACTGAAGCTTTCTTT
- TRBJ1-4 - TRBV7-8 CASSPDEGREQKLFF TGTGCCAGCAGCCCTGACGAGGGTCGAGAGCAAAAACTGTTTTTT
- TRBJ1-5 - TRBV7-9 CASSLSWNQPQHF TGTGCCAGCAGCCTCAGTTGGAATCAGCCCCAGCATTTT
- TRBJ1-1 - TRBV6-5 CASSYVGSTEAFF TGTGCCAGCAGTTACGTAGGGAGCACTGAAGCTTTCTTT
- TRBJ1-2 - TRBV10-3 CATLGGTGSGYTF TGTGCCACCCTAGGGGGAACAGGGAGTGGCTACACCTTC
few TRBJ2-3 - TRBV27 CASSSPQEAVDTQYF TGTGCCAGCAGTTCACCCCAGGAGGCAGTAGATACGCAGTATTTT